These T cell receptor beta chains were read from a single sample in a study of T-cell reconstitution after alpha-beta-depleted transplantation in children. TCRdb re-called the PCR reads through MiXCR, storing one row per CDR3 protein. The sample contains some 200,000 distinct CDR3 sequences, 7% to 9% of which appear only once. Sequencing was performed on PBMCs, mostly from graft donor cells, taken 360 days after TCRalphabeta/CD19-depleted stem cell transplant. These receptors originate from a male patient aged 2 to 10 who had a stem cell transplant for acute myeloid leukemia, so the T cells may come from the graft donor. Each CDR3 is given with its conserved first and last residue. A D gene is named only where the DNA matches it firmly. Clone sizes are given selectively: once, few, many, or a class where the clone is expanded.

cdr3_nt	cdr3_aa	cdr3_length	d_call	j_call	clone_size	v_call
TGTGCCAGCAGCTCTTCCCGTCTAAGCCCTTTCTACGAGCAGTACTTC	CASSSSRLSPFYEQYF	16	.	TRBJ2-7	many	TRBV7-8
TGTGCCAGCAGCTGGGCGGGGGGCACGGATACGCAGTATTTT	CASSWAGGTDTQYF	14	TRBD2	TRBJ2-3	.	TRBV7-3
TGTGCCAGCAAGGACTTCTATAATTCACCCCTCCACTTT	CASKDFYNSPLHF	13	.	TRBJ1-6	many	TRBV6-1
TGCGCCAGCAGCCAAGATTCCCCCTCGCTAGCGGGGGTCCCGAATGAGCAGTTCTTC	CASSQDSPSLAGVPNEQFF	19	TRBD2	TRBJ2-1	many	TRBV4-1
TGCAGCGCAGGGAGAGGACAAGAGACCCAGTACTTC	CSAGRGQETQYF	12	.	TRBJ2-5	.	TRBV29-1
TGTGCCAGCAGAAGTAGCGGGGGCCTCACAGATACGCAGTATTTT	CASRSSGGLTDTQYF	15	TRBD2	TRBJ2-3	many	TRBV12-3/TRBV12-4
TGTGCCAGCAGCCGAGCCGGGACAGGGGGCAATCAGCCCCAGCATTTT	CASSRAGTGGNQPQHF	16	TRBD1	TRBJ1-5	few	TRBV7-8
TGTGCCATCAGTGATCGTTCGTCTGGCTACACCTTC	CAISDRSSGYTF	12	.	TRBJ1-2	.	TRBV10-3
TGCGCCAGCAGTTTCGACAGCTTAGCCAAAAACATTCAGTACTTC	CASSFDSLAKNIQYF	15	.	TRBJ2-4	many	TRBV5-1
TGTGCCAGCAGCTTTGCGGGGAGCTCCTACAATGAGCAGTTCTTC	CASSFAGSSYNEQFF	15	.	TRBJ2-1	few	TRBV7-2
TGCGCCAGCAGCTTGTTGCGGGATTTCTCCTACAATGAGCAGTTCTTC	CASSLLRDFSYNEQFF	16	.	TRBJ2-1	many	TRBV5-1
TGCAGTGCTCCAGGGGGCCTGATCACAGATACGCAGTATTTT	CSAPGGLITDTQYF	14	TRBD1	TRBJ2-3	few	TRBV20-1
TGCAGTGCCAATGACCGGGACTTTCCCACCGGGGAGCTGTTTTTT	CSANDRDFPTGELFF	15	.	TRBJ2-2	many	TRBV20-1
TGTGCCAGCAGTTCTGGAGGATCGCAAGAGACCCAGTACTTC	CASSSGGSQETQYF	14	.	TRBJ2-5	.	TRBV12-3/TRBV12-4
TGTGCCAGCAGTGATTTCGGAAAGGGGAACAATGAGCAGTTCTTC	CASSDFGKGNNEQFF	15	.	TRBJ2-1	few	TRBV25-1
TGCAGTGCTACGGGACTAGCGGGAGGAGTACAGTTCTTC	CSATGLAGGVQFF	13	TRBD2	TRBJ2-1	few	TRBV20-1
TGTGCCAGCAGCGCTGGGTGGGGGTGGGGAGATACGCAGTATTTT	CASSAGWGWGDTQYF	15	.	TRBJ2-3	many	TRBV5-8
TGTGCCACCAGCAGAGATCCGCGGCGATCGGGCAATGAGCAGTTCTTC	CATSRDPRRSGNEQFF	16	.	TRBJ2-1	few	TRBV15
TGTGCCAGCAGTCCACAGAGGGGGGGCGCGTTTAGTGAAAAACTGTTTTTT	CASSPQRGGAFSEKLFF	17	.	TRBJ1-4	.	TRBV12-3/TRBV12-4
TGTGCCAGCAGTCGCTACAGGGTAGCCGGAAACACCATATATTTT	CASSRYRVAGNTIYF	15	.	TRBJ1-3	many	TRBV12-3/TRBV12-4
TGTGCCAGCAGCCATTCAAGAAATGAGCAGTTCTTC	CASSHSRNEQFF	12	.	TRBJ2-1	few	TRBV14
TGCGCCAGCAGGGCAGCCATGAACACTGAAGCTTTCTTT	CASRAAMNTEAFF	13	.	TRBJ1-1	few	TRBV5-1
TGTGCCAGCAGTTCCCCCGGGGCCCACAATGAGCAGTTCTTC	CASSSPGAHNEQFF	14	.	TRBJ2-1	many	TRBV12-3/TRBV12-4
TGCAGTGCTAGAGCCACGGGAGGGGTGCGTAATGAGCAGTTCTTC	CSARATGGVRNEQFF	15	TRBD2	TRBJ2-1	many	TRBV20-1
TGTGCCAATCAGAACCCGAGCACCGGGGAGCTGTTTTTT	CANQNPSTGELFF	13	.	TRBJ2-2	many	TRBV27
TGTGCCAGCAGCTTAGTGGGGGTTGAGTCACCCCTCCACTTT	CASSLVGVESPLHF	14	.	TRBJ1-6	few	TRBV7-9
TGTGCCAGCAGTATGACAGAAGTCTTGGGAGGCGAGCAGTACTTC	CASSMTEVLGGEQYF	15	.	TRBJ2-7	few	TRBV12-3/TRBV12-4
TGTGCCAGCAGCCATCGACAGGGCCTTCCCTACGAGCAGTACTTC	CASSHRQGLPYEQYF	15	TRBD1	TRBJ2-7	many	TRBV4-2
TGTGCCAGCAGTCTAGGCTTCCGACGGTACAATGAGCAGTTCTTC	CASSLGFRRYNEQFF	15	.	TRBJ2-1	few	TRBV12-3/TRBV12-4
TGTGCCAGCAGCCCAAGGGGCGGGTACACCGGGGAGCTGTTTTTT	CASSPRGGYTGELFF	15	.	TRBJ2-2	few	TRBV3-1
TGTGCCAGCAGCCAAGATTCGGGCAGGACCCAGTACTTC	CASSQDSGRTQYF	13	.	TRBJ2-5	few	TRBV3-1
TGCAGTGCTAGAAATGGGAGAGACCACGAGCAGTACTTC	CSARNGRDHEQYF	13	.	TRBJ2-7	many	TRBV20-1
TGTGCCAGCAGCCAAGACGGGGTGCTAAGCTCCTATAATTCACCCCTCCACTTT	CASSQDGVLSSYNSPLHF	18	.	TRBJ1-6	few	TRBV3-1
TGCAGCGTTCTTGGGGCCCTACCTGGGTGGAACAGGGGGCAAGAGACCCAGTACTTC	CSVLGALPGWNRGQETQYF	19	TRBD1	TRBJ2-5	many	TRBV29-1
TGTGCCAGCTCACCGGCACAGAGCTCTGGGGCCAACGTCCTGACTTTC	CASSPAQSSGANVLTF	16	.	TRBJ2-6	few	TRBV18
TGCAGTGCTAGGCGTTATATGAACACTGAAGCTTTCTTT	CSARRYMNTEAFF	13	.	TRBJ1-1	.	TRBV20-1
TGTGCCAGCAGTTCCCCTTGGGGGAGCACTGAAGCTTTCTTT	CASSSPWGSTEAFF	14	.	TRBJ1-1	many	TRBV12-3/TRBV12-4
TGTGCCAGCAGCCCACCCTCCTACAATGAGCAGTTCTTC	CASSPPSYNEQFF	13	.	TRBJ2-1	few	TRBV5-5
TGCAGTGCTAGAGCTATTTTAGGCAGGGCCGCCAATGAGCAGTTCTTC	CSARAILGRAANEQFF	16	.	TRBJ2-1	few	TRBV20-1
TGCAGTGCTAGAGATCCAGGGGGGGGTGAAAAACTGTTTTTT	CSARDPGGGEKLFF	14	TRBD1	TRBJ1-4	.	TRBV20-1
TGCGCCAGCAGCTTGTGGGCGACAGGGGACGGAAACACCATATATTTT	CASSLWATGDGNTIYF	16	TRBD1	TRBJ1-3	.	TRBV5-1
TGTGCCAGCAGCTTAGTACCGAAAAATCCTCTAGCGGCACTTCTTGGCACAGATACGCAGTATTTT	CASSLVPKNPLAALLGTDTQYF	22	TRBD2	TRBJ2-3	many	TRBV11-3
TGCGCCAGCAGCCAAGAGAACGGACTAGCGGTCACCGGGGAGCTGTTTTTT	CASSQENGLAVTGELFF	17	TRBD2	TRBJ2-2	many	TRBV4-1
TGTGCCAGCAGCCAAGGCCTAGGAGACGAGCAGTACTTC	CASSQGLGDEQYF	13	.	TRBJ2-7	many	TRBV3-1
TGCGCCAGCAGCCAACATACGGACAGGGGAAGTGGTGGCTACACCTTC	CASSQHTDRGSGGYTF	16	TRBD1	TRBJ1-2	few	TRBV4-1
TGTGCCAGCAGCCAAGAGGCGGGGGGACCCACCGGGGAGCTGTTTTTT	CASSQEAGGPTGELFF	16	TRBD2	TRBJ2-2	many	TRBV14
TGTGCCAGCAGGGCGGACACTCACTACGAGCAGTACTTC	CASRADTHYEQYF	13	.	TRBJ2-7	few	TRBV6-1
TGCGCCAGCAGCTCCGGGGACTATACCTACGAGCAGTACTTC	CASSSGDYTYEQYF	14	TRBD2	TRBJ2-7	many	TRBV5-1
TGTGCCAGCAGTCTACTAGCGGGAGTAGGAGAGACCCAGTACTTC	CASSLLAGVGETQYF	15	TRBD2	TRBJ2-5	.	TRBV3-1
TGCAGCGTCAGTGGAATGGATGAAAAACTGTTTTTT	CSVSGMDEKLFF	12	.	TRBJ1-4	.	TRBV29-1